These 16 T cell receptor beta chains originate from one sample sequenced in a study of T cell responses to AZD1222 COVID-19 vaccine. Clones were read by immunoSEQ multiplex PCR, and TCRdb kept only the in-frame ones, dropping some. Seen here are about 120,000 clones, 88% observed once, and the top ten hold around a tenth. The specimen was peripheral blood, collected on day 0 of AZD1222 vaccination. The source is an adult in good health.

The chain combines TRBV5-8 with TRBJ2-7; 9 bases are shared with TRBD1. Germline CDR1 and CDR2: SGHTS and YDEGEE. The CDR3 contains 15 residues. With 3 bases clipped from V and 4 bases from J, the junction kept 8 bases outside the gene matches. The CDR3 is CASSSTGTGIYEQYF. The CDR3 DNA is TGTGCCAGCAGCTCTACCGGGACAGGGATATACGAGCAGTACTTC.

The chain uses TRBV4-1 and TRBJ2-5; 7 bases map to TRBD1. Germline lookup yields CDR1 MGHRA and CDR2 YSYEKL. V gave up 1 base and J gave up 4 bases; unmatched junction bases: 24. The CDR3 consists of 21 residues. The CDR3 coding sequence is TGCGCCAGCAGCCAAGTGATCCGGAGACAGGGAAGGATGGGGAACCGAGAGACCCAGTACTTC. This translates into CASSQVIRRQGRMGNRETQYF.

V and J are TRBV18 and TRBJ1-2; no reliable D call. This CDR3 spans 14 amino acids. Trimming removed 3 bases from V and 2 bases from J, with 10 bases in between. Germline V gives CDR1 KGHSH, CDR2 LQKENI. CDR3 sequence (DNA): TGTGCCAGCTCACCTGAGGTAGTCAACTATGGCTACACCTTC. It is translated as CASSPEVVNYGYTF.

The genes are TRBV4-1 and TRBJ1-2, with 8 positions matching TRBD1. With 3 bases clipped from V and 8 bases from J, the junction kept 5 bases outside the gene matches. The CDR3 consists of 13 residues. Germline CDR1 and CDR2: MGHRA and YSYEKL. CDR3 amino acids: CASSQTGVEGYTF. The CDR3 DNA is TGCGCCAGCAGCCAGACAGGGGTAGAAGGCTACACCTTC.

This clone appeared a few times. This chain uses TRBV7-3 with TRBJ1-2; D not resolved. Between the trimmed V and J ends, which lost 5 bases and 1 base, there was a span of 11 bases. Germline V gives CDR1 SGHTA, CDR2 FQGTGA. This CDR3 region has 14 residues. CDR3 DNA sequence: TGTGCCAGCAGCCTTGGCGTTGATAACTATGGCTACACCTTC. This sequence encodes CASSLGVDNYGYTF.

This clone was recorded only once. The chain links TRBV2 to TRBJ2-3; the match to TRBD2 covers 8 bases. CDR1 is SNHLY and CDR2 is FYNNEI in the germline V gene. This CDR3 contains 15 residues. V was clipped by 7 bases and J by 4 bases; unmatched bases: 10. CDR3: CASKRGSGRSDTQYF. The CDR3 nucleotides read TGTGCCAGCAAGCGCGGGAGCGGGAGATCAGATACGCAGTATTTT.

V usage is TRBV5-4 and J usage is TRBJ2-3, with 11 bases fitting TRBD2. The germline gives CDR1 SGHNT, CDR2 YYREEE (reference sequence). Unmatched junction bases numbered 8, after V lost 5 bases and J lost 0 bases. This CDR3 region has 17 residues. This chain's CDR3 is CASRPGTSGLSTDTQYF. The CDR3 nucleotides read TGTGCCAGCAGACCCGGGACTAGCGGCCTTAGCACAGATACGCAGTATTTT.

CDR3 in DNA: TGCAGCCAGCGGGTCAAAACCGGGGAGCTGTTTTTT. It is translated as CSQRVKTGELFF. The chain couples TRBV29-1 to TRBJ2-2, with D perhaps TRBD2 (6 bases). The germline V gene has CDR1 SQVTM and CDR2 ANQGSEA. CDR3 length equals 12 residues. V shed 8 bases and J shed 5 bases, with 12 bases lying between them.

This chain links TRBV28 with TRBJ2-3; TRBD1 aligns across 9 bases. The CDR3 has 18 residues. Germline CDR1 reads MDHEN; CDR2 reads SYDVKM. Losses at the gene ends were 7 bases for V and 1 base for J; bases not matched to a gene: 15. The CDR3 is CASIPGQGVGTGTDTQYF. CDR3 in DNA: TGTGCCAGCATCCCGGGACAGGGAGTAGGCACCGGCACAGATACGCAGTATTTT.

This chain uses TRBV29-1 with TRBJ1-1; 8 nucleotides align to TRBD1. The germline CDR1 and CDR2 sequences are SQVTM and ANQGSEA. The CDR3 length is 14 residues. Trimming cost V 4 bases and J 3 bases; bases outside gene matches: 7. The DNA for the CDR3 is TGCAGCGTTGGAGGACAGGGTGGGTACACTGAAGCTTTCTTT. Translating gives CSVGGQGGYTEAFF.

The genes are TRBV24-1 and TRBJ2-1; possible D gene TRBD2, 5 bases. Germline assignment: CDR1 KGHDR and CDR2 SFDVKD. The CDR3 spans 15 residues. V dropped 4 bases and J dropped 0 bases, with 9 bases sitting between them. The CDR3: CATSDSGSSYNEQFF. CDR3 bases: TGTGCCACCAGTGACAGCGGTAGCTCCTACAATGAGCAGTTCTTC.

The genes are TRBV29-1 and TRBJ1-2; D unclear. Germline CDR1 is SQVTM and CDR2 is ANQGSEA. V was clipped by 8 bases and J by 5 bases, with 15 bases between them. The CDR3 sequence is 12 residues long. DNA for the CDR3: TGCAGCATCGCCTACGGGATATATGGCTACACCTTC. This translates into CSIAYGIYGYTF.

Written as DNA, the CDR3 is TGTGCCAGCAGCCAAGCCCTGGGACAGGGGACCTATGGCTACACCTTC. Translating gives CASSQALGQGTYGYTF. The genes are TRBV4-2 and TRBJ1-2, with 10 bases aligning to TRBD1. Germline CDR1 LGHNA, CDR2 YNFKEQ. V was pared by 1 base and J by 4 bases, with 6 bases of the junction left unmatched. The CDR3 length is 16 residues.

The CDR3: CASSLKENYGYTF. CDR3 bases: TGTGCCAGCAGCTTAAAAGAGAACTATGGCTACACCTTC. V is TRBV7-3 and J is TRBJ1-2; the D is unclear. This CDR3 has 13 amino acids. The germline gives CDR1 SGHTA, CDR2 FQGTGA. Trimming cost V 1 base and J 2 bases, with 5 bases left between them.

J is TRBJ2-3 and V is TRBV4-3; tentative D call: TRBD1 (6 bases). V dropped 2 bases and J dropped 5 bases, with 17 bases sitting between them. Germline V gives CDR1 LGHNA, CDR2 YSLEER. The CDR3 has 16 amino acids. This CDR3 reads CASSQRGIRNGDTQYF. The CDR3 coding sequence is TGCGCCAGCAGCCAAAGGGGGATTCGTAATGGAGATACGCAGTATTTT.

The chain recombines TRBV5-1 with TRBJ1-6; D unresolved. Trimming pared 4 bases from V and 14 bases from J, leaving 16 bases between. CDR3 length equals 13 residues. Germline CDR1 reads SGHRS; CDR2 reads YFSETQ. CDR3 sequence reads: CASSGPAVGSLHF. The CDR3 nucleotides are TGCGCCAGCAGCGGTCCAGCTGTTGGGTCCCTCCACTTT. Full variable domain (rest looked up from reference TRBV5-1 and TRBJ1-6): KAGVTQTPRYLIKTRGQQVTLSCSPISGHRSVSWYQQTPGQGLQFLFEYFSETQRNKGNFPGRFSGRQFSNSRSEMNVSTLELGDSALYLCASSGPAVGSLHFGNGTRLTVT.